This TCR beta chain emerged from a study of OX40 agonist ivuxolimab in advanced cancers. With respect to the entire study: The costimulatory receptor OX40 (CD134) was targeted by ivuxolimab, a fully human IgG2 agonistic monoclonal antibody. The dose-escalation cohort was about 86% male with a mean age of about 65 years, ranging from roughly 23 to 90. The monotherapy dose-escalation portion (N = 52 patients) of the phase I ivuxolimab trial is reported in the paper. Intravenous ivuxolimab was administered to patients every 2 weeks at six dose levels: 0.01, 0.1, 0.3, 1.5, 3 and 10 mg/kg. Among the approximately 54 dose-escalation patients, around 19 had hepatocellular carcinoma, 15 or so melanoma, 9 renal cell carcinoma and 9 head and neck cancer. Patients were allowed to have had prior anti-PD-1, anti-PD-L1 or anti-CTLA-4 therapy, and approximately 39% of the dose-escalation patients had been treated with checkpoint inhibitors. Partial responses occurred in three dose-escalation patients, of whom one had hepatocellular carcinoma and two had cutaneous melanoma. The point of sequencing TCRbeta in the periphery was to test whether ivuxolimab changed TCR sequence diversity and drove clonal T-cell expansion. Results and caveats for the whole study, not just this receptor: In the 0.1-3.0 mg/kg groups, partial responders had among the lowest normalized peripheral clonal expansion, particularly in CD8+ T cells. Low levels of normalized T-cell clonal expansion were also seen in some patients who did not respond. At doses of 0.1 to 3.0 mg/kg, clonal expansion of both CD4+ and CD8+ blood T cells was observed from baseline to week 6. After ivuxolimab, more expanded clones were found on average in CD8+ T cells than in CD4+ T cells. Which antigens the clonally expanded peripheral T cells were specific for was not determined.

This clone was counted a few times. There is no known antigen for this receptor. Base-call qualities are not available, and no considerably larger clone is one nucleotide away. To sequence the TCRbeta CDR3 region, genomic DNA was isolated from the sorted cells. The immunoSEQ Assay was used for sequencing of TCRbeta CDR3 regions. Held by TCRdb, this immuneACCESS table contains in-frame sequences only and omits some clones. Under half of the omission traces to an unresolved V gene where checked; the cause of the rest is unknown. Across this sample there are under 95,000 clones, with 84% seen only once. Roughly 2.5% of the sample comes from the top ten. Patients with autoimmune disease history or receiving systemic immunosuppression were excluded from the trial. Peripheral blood for TCR sequencing was drawn from every dose cohort at baseline, at cycle 4 day 1 and at cycle 7 day 1. Samples came from an open-label, multicenter, first-in-human phase I dose-escalation trial of ivuxolimab. Adults with locally advanced or metastatic melanoma, renal cell carcinoma, hepatocellular carcinoma or head and neck squamous cell carcinoma were enrolled in the trial. Before TCR sequencing, CD4+ T cells and CD8+ T cells were sorted from peripheral blood as separate populations.

V is reduced by 4 bases and J by 8 bases, leaving a spacing of 10 bases between them. From the cysteine up to the phenylalanine, the CDR3 has a length of 12 residues. The CDR3 DNA has 36 bases and is translated from base 1. The germline V gene supplies CDR1 SGHRS and CDR2 YFSETQ. The chain was built from TRBV5-1 and TRBJ2-1, and the D gene may be TRBD1, 6 bases matching. This clonotype originated in an adult with an advanced solid tumor such as melanoma, head and neck, liver or kidney cancer. Material: CD4+ or CD8+ T cells sorted from blood, obtained in a trial of the OX40 agonist ivuxolimab. The DNA is as follows: TGCGCCAGCAGCCAACAGGGTTATGAGCAGTTCTTC. This gives the protein CASSQQGYEQFF.